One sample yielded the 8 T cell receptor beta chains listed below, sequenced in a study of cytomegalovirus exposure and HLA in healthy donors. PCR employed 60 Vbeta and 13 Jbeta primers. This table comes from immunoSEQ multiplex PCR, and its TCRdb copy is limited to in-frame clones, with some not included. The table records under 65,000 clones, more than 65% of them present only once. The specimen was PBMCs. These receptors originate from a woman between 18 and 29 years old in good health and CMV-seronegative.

CDR3 residues: CASSRWLASTDTQYF. The CDR3 DNA is TGTGCCAGTAGTAGGTGGCTTGCTAGCACAGATACGCAGTATTTT. The chain employs TRBV19 and TRBJ2-3; D gene ambiguous. Germline CDR1 reads LNHDA; CDR2 reads SQIVND (reference sequence). Trimming took off 4 bases at V and 0 bases at J, with 11 bases between the two ends. The length of the CDR3 is 15 residues. Drawing the rest from reference TRBV19 and TRBJ2-3, the complete variable domain is DGGITQSPKYLFRKEGQNVTLSCEQNLNHDAMYWYRQDPGQGLRLIYYSQIVNDFQKGDIAEGYSVSREKKESFPLTVTSAQKNPTAFYLCASSRWLASTDTQYFGPGTRLTVL.

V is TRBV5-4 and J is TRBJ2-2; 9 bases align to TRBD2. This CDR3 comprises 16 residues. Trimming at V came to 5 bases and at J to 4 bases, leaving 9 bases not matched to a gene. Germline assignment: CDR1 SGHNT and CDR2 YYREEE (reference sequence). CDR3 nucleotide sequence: TGTGCCAGCAGGCGGGGGGGGGCTTCGGGCACCGGGGAGCTGTTTTTT. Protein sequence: CASRRGGASGTGELFF.

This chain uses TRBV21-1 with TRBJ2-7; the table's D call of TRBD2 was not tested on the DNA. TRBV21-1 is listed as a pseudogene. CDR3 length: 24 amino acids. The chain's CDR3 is CASSKYFRQKRLAGEENDSYEQYF. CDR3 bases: TGTGCCAGCAGCAAATATTTTCGACAGAAAAGACTAGCGGGAGAAGAGAATGACTCCTACGAGCAGTACTTC.

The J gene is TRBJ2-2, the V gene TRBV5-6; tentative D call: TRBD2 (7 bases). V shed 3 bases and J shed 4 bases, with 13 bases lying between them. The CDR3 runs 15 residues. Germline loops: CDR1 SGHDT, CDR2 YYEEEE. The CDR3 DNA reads TGTGCCAGCAGCTCGTCCGGGGGGCCCACCGGGGAGCTGTTTTTT. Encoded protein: CASSSSGGPTGELFF.

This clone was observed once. CDR3 sequence (DNA): TGTGCCAGCAGCCAACACAGGGGTTCGGACACCGGGGAGCTGTTTTTT. Its translation: CASSQHRGSDTGELFF. The rearrangement uses TRBV4-2 and TRBJ2-2, with 7 bases that match TRBD1. Germline CDR1 is LGHNA and CDR2 is YNFKEQ. The CDR3 covers 16 residues. V trimming: 2 bases; J trimming: 3 bases; junction bases outside the gene matches: 6.

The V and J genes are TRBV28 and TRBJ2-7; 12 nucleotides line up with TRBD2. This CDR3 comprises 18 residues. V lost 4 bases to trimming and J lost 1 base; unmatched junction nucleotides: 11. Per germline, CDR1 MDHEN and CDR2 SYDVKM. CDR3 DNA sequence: TGTGCCAGCAGTTCCGCCCCGACTAGCGGGAGCCCTTCCTACGAGCAGTACTTC. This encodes CASSSAPTSGSPSYEQYF.

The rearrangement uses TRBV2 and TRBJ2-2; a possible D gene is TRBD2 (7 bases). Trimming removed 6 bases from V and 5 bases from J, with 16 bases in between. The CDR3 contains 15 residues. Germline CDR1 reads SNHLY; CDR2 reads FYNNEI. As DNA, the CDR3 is TGTGCCAGCAGCGGAGGAAGGGGGGGGACCGGGGAGCTGTTTTTT. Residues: CASSGGRGGTGELFF.

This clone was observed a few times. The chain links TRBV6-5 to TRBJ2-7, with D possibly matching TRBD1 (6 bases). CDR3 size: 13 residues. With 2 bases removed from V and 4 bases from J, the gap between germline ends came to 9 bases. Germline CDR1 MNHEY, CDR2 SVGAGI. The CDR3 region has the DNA TGTGCCAGCAGTTACCACAGGGTATACGAGCAGTACTTC. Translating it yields CASSYHRVYEQYF.